The sequence of this TCR beta chain was determined in a study of cytomegalovirus exposure and HLA in healthy donors. 13 Jbeta primers and 60 Vbeta primers were used for the PCR. Measured with immunoSEQ multiplex PCR; TCRdb has only the in-frame clones, and not every one. This table has 190,000 or so clones, less than 85% appearing once. CDR1 is SGHDT and CDR2 is YYEEEE in the germline V gene. The CDR3 is made up of 13 amino acids. The J segment lost 6 bases and the V segment lost 1 base, leaving 1 base of the junction unmatched. Material for sequencing was PBMCs. The chain couples TRBV5-6 to TRBJ1-2; 9 positions match TRBD1. This receptor was taken from a boy aged 5 to 17 in good health and CMV-seronegative. CDR3 bases: TGTGCCAGCAGCTTGCGGGACAGGGATGGCTACACCTTC. Translating gives CASSLRDRDGYTF.